This is a list of T cell receptor beta chains from one sample in a study of long-term antiretroviral therapy in people with HIV. TCRdb's table, derived via immunoSEQ multiplex PCR, lists solely in-frame clones and lacks some. The sample consists of about 15,000 clones, approximately 78% of them appearing once. The sample in question was unsorted PBMCs, obtained 0.3 years after starting antiretroviral therapy. All receptors derive from a man between 18 and 29 years old with HIV. CDR3s include the opening cysteine and the closing phenylalanine or tryptophan. The D gene is left open where the match is weak. Part of the rows lack a size; the others show once, few, many or a class for expanded clones.

V gene	clone size	D gene	J gene	CDR3 DNA	CDR3 protein
TRBV6-1	-	-	TRBJ2-1	TGTGCCAGCAGTGAAGCGCTGAGGAATGAGCAGTTCTTC	CASSEALRNEQFF
TRBV6-1	-	-	TRBJ2-7	TGTGCCAGCAGAATACAGGGAACCTACGAGCAGTACTTC	CASRIQGTYEQYF
TRBV4-1	-	-	TRBJ1-6	TGCGCCAGCAGCCAAGCAGGGGCACCTCGAAATAATTCACCCCTCCACTTT	CASSQAGAPRNNSPLHF
TRBV18	-	-	TRBJ1-1	TGTGCCAGCTCCGGGGGCAGGGACGTTATCGCTGAAGCTTTCTTT	CASSGGRDVIAEAFF
TRBV10-2	-	-	TRBJ1-5	TGCGCCAGCAGTGACAGGGGTTGGAATCAGCCCCAGCATTTT	CASSDRGWNQPQHF
TRBV14	-	TRBD1	TRBJ1-1	TGTGCCAGCAGCCCCCGGGGAGACAGGGGACGATTTTTCGCTGAAGCTTTCTTT	CASSPRGDRGRFFAEAFF
TRBV5-1	-	-	TRBJ1-4	TGCGCCAGCAGCTTGGTTCAAGGGAATGAAAAACTGTTTTTT	CASSLVQGNEKLFF
TRBV5-1	once	-	TRBJ2-7	TGCGCCAGCAGCTTGGGGCATTCCTACGAGCAGTACTTC	CASSLGHSYEQYF
TRBV28	once	-	TRBJ2-2	TGTGCCAGCAGAACCCAGGGATACACCGGGGAGCTGTTTTTT	CASRTQGYTGELFF
TRBV6-5	-	TRBD1	TRBJ1-2	TGTGCCAGCAGTTTACAAGGGACAGGTGGCTACACCTTC	CASSLQGTGGYTF
TRBV5-6	-	-	TRBJ2-3	TGTGCCAGCAGCTTCCTCGGAGGGGCAAGAGGGGTCGATACGCAGTATTTT	CASSFLGGARGVDTQYF